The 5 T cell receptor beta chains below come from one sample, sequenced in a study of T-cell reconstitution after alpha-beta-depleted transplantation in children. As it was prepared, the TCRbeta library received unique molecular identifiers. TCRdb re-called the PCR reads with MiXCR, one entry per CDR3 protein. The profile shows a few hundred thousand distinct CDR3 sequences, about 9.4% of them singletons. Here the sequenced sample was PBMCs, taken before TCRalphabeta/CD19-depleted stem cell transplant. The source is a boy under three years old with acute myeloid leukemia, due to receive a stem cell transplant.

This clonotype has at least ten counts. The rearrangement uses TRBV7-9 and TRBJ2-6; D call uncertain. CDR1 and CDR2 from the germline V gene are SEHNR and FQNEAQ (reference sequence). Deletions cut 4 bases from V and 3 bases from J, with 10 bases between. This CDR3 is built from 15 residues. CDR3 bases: TGTGCCAGCAGCTCAACCGGGTATGGGGCCAACGTCCTGACTTTC. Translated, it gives CASSSTGYGANVLTF.

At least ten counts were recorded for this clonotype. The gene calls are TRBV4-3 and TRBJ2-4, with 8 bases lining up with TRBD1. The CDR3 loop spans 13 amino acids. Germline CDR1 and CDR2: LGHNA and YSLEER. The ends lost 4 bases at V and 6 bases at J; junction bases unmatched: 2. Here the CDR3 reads CASSRGQGNIQYF. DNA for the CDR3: TGCGCCAGCAGCCGAGGACAGGGAAACATTCAGTACTTC.

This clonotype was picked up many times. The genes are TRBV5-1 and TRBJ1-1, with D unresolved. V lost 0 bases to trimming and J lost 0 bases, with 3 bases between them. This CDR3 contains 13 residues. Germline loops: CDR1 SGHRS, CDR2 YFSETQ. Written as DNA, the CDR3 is TGCGCCAGCAGCTTGGTCTTGAACACTGAAGCTTTCTTT. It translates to CASSLVLNTEAFF.

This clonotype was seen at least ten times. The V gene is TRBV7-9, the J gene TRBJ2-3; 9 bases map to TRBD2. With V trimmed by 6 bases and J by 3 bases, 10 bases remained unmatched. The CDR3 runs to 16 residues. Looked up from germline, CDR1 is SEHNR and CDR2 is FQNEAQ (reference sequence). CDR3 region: CASRTSGWRWTDTQYF. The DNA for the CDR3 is TGTGCCAGCAGGACTAGCGGCTGGAGGTGGACAGATACGCAGTATTTT.

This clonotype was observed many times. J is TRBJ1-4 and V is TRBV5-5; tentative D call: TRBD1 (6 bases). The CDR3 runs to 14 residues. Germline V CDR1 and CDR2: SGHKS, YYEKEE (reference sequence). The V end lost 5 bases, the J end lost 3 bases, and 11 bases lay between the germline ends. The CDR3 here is CASRQTGSNEKLFF. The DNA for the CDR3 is TGTGCCAGCAGACAGACAGGCTCTAATGAAAAACTGTTTTTT.